Each of the 32 T cell receptor beta chains below was sequenced from the same sample in a study of cytomegalovirus exposure and HLA in healthy donors (dated by TCRdb to 2016 to 2017). Preparation of the library involved the immunoSEQ multiplex PCR assay. TCRdb carries this immuneACCESS record with in-frame sequences only. Its versions omit some clonotypes, under half of them owing to an unresolved V gene in the studies checked, with the rest unexplained. In all, the sample holds about 110,000 clones, and approximately 94% of those were seen once. The biggest ten clones account for roughly 0.67% of the sample. Input material: PBMCs. The source is a woman younger than 30 in good health and CMV-seronegative.

CDR3 sequence: CASSTIAGESTDTQYF. The CDR3 DNA follows: TGTGCCAGCAGCACTATAGCGGGGGAGAGCACAGATACGCAGTATTTT. The chain uses TRBV6-6 and TRBJ2-3, with 9 bases fitting TRBD2. Losses at the gene ends were 6 bases for V and 0 bases for J; bases not matched to a gene: 7. The CDR3 runs to 16 residues. From germline, CDR1 is MNHNY and CDR2 SVGAGI (reference sequence).

This clone was observed once. The same CDR3 is also encoded by other DNA sequences in this sample. The rearrangement links TRBV30 to TRBJ1-3, with 8 bases lining up with TRBD1. This CDR3 has 14 residues. Germline V lookup: CDR1 GTSNPN, CDR2 SVGIG (reference sequence). V gave up 3 bases and J gave up 1 base; unmatched junction bases: 2. The CDR3 DNA reads as TGTGCCTGGAGCCGACAGGGGTCTGGAAACACCATATATTTT. It codes for CAWSRQGSGNTIYF.

V usage is TRBV5-6 and J usage is TRBJ2-1, with 7 nucleotides matching TRBD1. Losses at the gene ends were 2 bases for V and 8 bases for J; bases not matched to a gene: 7. The CDR3 runs to 14 residues. Germline V gene lookup returns CDR1 SGHDT and CDR2 YYEEEE. The CDR3 sequence: CASSFPGGFDEQFF. The CDR3 DNA reads as TGTGCCAGCAGCTTCCCAGGGGGATTCGATGAGCAGTTCTTC.

This clone was seen a single time. The V and J genes are TRBV6-1 and TRBJ1-2, with D possibly matching TRBD1 (6 bases). CDR1 and CDR2 (germline): MNHNS, SASEGT. V was cut by 0 bases and J by 5 bases, with 13 bases left in between. CDR3 length: 15 amino acids. CDR3 sequence reads: CASSEATGLGYGYTF. In DNA, the CDR3 is TGTGCCAGCAGTGAAGCAACAGGGTTAGGGTATGGCTACACCTTC.

The gene calls are TRBV5-4 and TRBJ1-6; TRBD1 matches 9 bases. CDR3 length: 16 amino acids. Germline V lookup: CDR1 SGHNT, CDR2 YYREEE (reference sequence). V lost 4 bases to trimming and J lost 5 bases; unmatched junction nucleotides: 7. This CDR3 is CASSGPDRGHNSPLHF. CDR3 bases: TGTGCCAGCAGCGGGCCGGACAGGGGACATAATTCACCCCTCCACTTT.

This clone was recorded once. The rearrangement uses TRBV4-2 and TRBJ1-1; 7 nucleotides match TRBD1. CDR1 and CDR2 from the germline V gene are LGHNA and YNFKEQ. The CDR3 covers 17 residues. The junction had 14 bases not matched to a gene; V was cut back by 1 base and J by 6 bases. CDR3 residues: CASSQADRIRGVAEAFF. The CDR3 nucleotides are TGTGCCAGCAGCCAAGCGGACAGGATTCGGGGAGTCGCTGAAGCTTTCTTT.

The V gene is TRBV28, the J gene TRBJ2-7; 8 bases align to TRBD1. The CDR3 has 14 amino acids. Germline values: CDR1 MDHEN, CDR2 SYDVKM. After removal of 6 bases from V and 3 bases from J, the junction contained 7 bases not matched to a gene. This CDR3 is CASRATDRVYEQYF. CDR3 DNA: TGTGCCAGCAGGGCAACGGACAGGGTCTACGAGCAGTACTTC.

The genes are TRBV7-7 and TRBJ2-3; perhaps TRBD2 as D (5 bases). Per the germline V gene, CDR1 is SSHAT and CDR2 is FNYEAQ (reference sequence). V lost 6 bases, J lost 3 bases, and 10 bases lay in between. The CDR3 spans 13 residues. CDR3 loop: CASSRDFTDTQYF. The CDR3 DNA is TGTGCCAGCAGTCGGGATTTTACAGATACGCAGTATTTT.

The gene calls are TRBV19 and TRBJ1-2; 12 nucleotides agree with TRBD1. The CDR3 is made up of 15 amino acids. Germline V gene lookup returns CDR1 LNHDA and CDR2 SQIVND (reference sequence). With 5 bases clipped from V and 6 bases from J, the junction kept 7 bases outside the gene matches. The CDR3 sequence: CASSPLGQGANGYTF. The CDR3, as DNA: TGTGCCAGTAGTCCCCTGGGACAGGGGGCGAATGGCTACACCTTC.

This clone was found once. The rearrangement links TRBV9 to TRBJ1-3; 9 bases fit TRBD1. Germline V gene data show CDR1 as SGDLS and CDR2 as YYNGEE. The CDR3 is 19 amino acids. With 4 bases clipped from V and 4 bases from J, the junction kept 18 bases outside the gene matches. DNA of the CDR3: TGTGCCAGCAGCCCCGACCCCCGGGACAGGGATCGTTTGGGAAACACCATATATTTT. Encoded protein: CASSPDPRDRDRLGNTIYF.

V gene TRBV5-1 combines with J gene TRBJ1-1, with 12 bases lining up with TRBD1. Germline assignment: CDR1 SGHRS and CDR2 YFSETQ. Trimming took 0 bases from V and 4 from J; bases not matched to a gene: 7. The CDR3 runs to 17 residues. CDR3 coding DNA: TGCGCCAGCAGCTTGGGAGGGACAGGGGGCTTGGGCACTGAAGCTTTCTTT. Protein product: CASSLGGTGGLGTEAFF.

The rearrangement uses TRBV6-1 and TRBJ1-2, with 7 bases lining up with TRBD1. This CDR3 is built from 15 residues. V shed 4 bases and J 5 bases; nucleotides not matched to a gene: 10. Germline CDR1 reads MNHNS; CDR2 reads SASEGT. The CDR3 DNA sequence: TGTGCCAGCAGTGTAGACAGGGCTTTGTGGTATGGCTACACCTTC. Protein sequence: CASSVDRALWYGYTF.

This chain links TRBV5-8 with TRBJ1-3; D is perhaps TRBD1 (6 bases). In germline, CDR1 is SGHTS, CDR2 YDEGEE. This CDR3 is built from 14 residues. Deletions cut 1 base from V and 2 bases from J, with 7 bases between. CDR3 nucleotide sequence: TGTGCCAGCAGCTTGCCAGGGGCTGGAAACACCATATATTTT. It is translated as CASSLPGAGNTIYF.

The chain recombines TRBV2 with TRBJ2-7; 8 nucleotides align to TRBD1. The germline gives CDR1 SNHLY, CDR2 FYNNEI. The CDR3 loop spans 14 amino acids. J was trimmed by 0 bases and V by 8 bases; bases with no gene match: 6. The CDR3 region is CASSVDRGSYEQYF. CDR3 coding DNA: TGTGCCAGCTCAGTTGACAGGGGCTCCTACGAGCAGTACTTC.

V usage is TRBV4-2 and J usage is TRBJ1-2; D gene uncertain. Germline V lookup: CDR1 LGHNA, CDR2 YNFKEQ. The germline V and J ends were trimmed by 0 bases and 5 bases, with 10 bases remaining between them. The length of the CDR3 is 14 residues. This CDR3 is CASSQDRADYGYTF. The CDR3 nucleotides are TGTGCCAGCAGCCAAGACCGTGCGGATTATGGCTACACCTTC.

The rearrangement links TRBV16 to TRBJ1-2; the D gene is possibly TRBD1 (5 bases). The CDR3 is 15 residues long. Germline assignment: CDR1 KGHSY and CDR2 FQNENV. The germline V and J ends were trimmed by 1 base and 2 bases, with 11 bases remaining between them. In DNA form, the CDR3 reads TGTGCCAGCAGCCAATATGGGGCGCCCAACTATGGCTACACCTTC. Its protein is CASSQYGAPNYGYTF.

V usage is TRBV5-4 and J usage is TRBJ1-6, with TRBD1 matching 9 bases. V shed 3 bases, J shed 5 bases, and the junction held 3 bases outside the gene matches. The CDR3 spans 15 residues. The V gene's germline CDR1 is SGHNT and CDR2 YYREEE (reference sequence). CDR3 DNA: TGTGCCAGCAGCTCCCGACAGGGGGATAATTCACCCCTCCACTTT. Encoded protein: CASSSRQGDNSPLHF.

The J gene is TRBJ1-1, the V gene TRBV28; D is possibly TRBD1 (5 bases). The CDR3 is 15 amino acids. The germline gives CDR1 MDHEN, CDR2 SYDVKM. The V gene lost 2 bases and the J gene lost 6 bases, with 16 bases spanning the gap. The CDR3 spells CASSLGGTGTPEAFF. CDR3 DNA: TGTGCCAGCAGTTTAGGGGGGACCGGAACCCCTGAAGCTTTCTTT.

This sequence joins TRBV9 and TRBJ2-7; 7 bases map to TRBD1. The length of the CDR3 is 14 residues. Germline V CDR1 and CDR2: SGDLS, YYNGEE. With 4 bases clipped from V and 5 bases from J, the junction kept 9 bases outside the gene matches. As DNA, the CDR3 is TGTGCCAGCAGCTCCAGTACCACAGGGGACGAGCAGTACTTC. It translates to CASSSSTTGDEQYF.

This sequence joins TRBV23-1 and TRBJ1-3; D not certain. TRBV23-1 is sorted into the ORF group, with uncertain function. The CDR3 contains 14 residues. V was trimmed by 4 bases and J by 4 bases, leaving 11 bases between them. CDR3 coding DNA: TGCGCCAGCAGTCCCCACTTTATGGGAAACACCATATATTTT. It translates to CASSPHFMGNTIYF.

The chain recombines TRBV5-4 with TRBJ1-1; 7 bases are a match to TRBD1. J lost 2 bases, V lost 4 bases, and 2 bases had no gene match. The CDR3 spans 13 residues. Per germline, CDR1 SGHNT and CDR2 YYREEE (reference sequence). Here the CDR3 DNA reads TGTGCCAGCAGCCGACAGGGAAACACTGAAGCTTTCTTT. Translating it yields CASSRQGNTEAFF. The whole variable domain, remainder taken from reference TRBV5-4 and TRBJ1-1, is ETGVTQSPTHLIKTRGQQVTLRCSSQSGHNTVSWYQQALGQGPQFIFQYYREEENGRGNFPPRFSGLQFPNYSSELNVNALELDDSALYLCASSRQGNTEAFFGQGTRLTVV.

The rearrangement links TRBV2 to TRBJ2-1, with 13 bases fitting TRBD2. Trimming cost V 0 bases and J 6 bases; bases outside gene matches: 5. This CDR3 is 17 amino acids long. CDR1 and CDR2 from the germline V gene are SNHLY and FYNNEI. The DNA for the CDR3 is TGTGCCAGCAGTGAAGCCTTACTAGCGGGGGGGATCAATGAGCAGTTCTTC. Protein sequence: CASSEALLAGGINEQFF.

V gene TRBV28 combines with J gene TRBJ1-2; tentative D call: TRBD1 (6 bases). The V and J ends lost 6 bases and 4 bases respectively, with 15 bases between them. Germline V CDR1 and CDR2: MDHEN, SYDVKM. The CDR3 covers 14 residues. The CDR3 nucleotides read TGTGCCAGCAGCACCGCCGGACAGCTCTATGGCTACACCTTC. Translation: CASSTAGQLYGYTF.

The rearrangement links TRBV5-4 to TRBJ1-5, with D maybe TRBD1 (6 bases). Trimming stripped 2 bases from V and 2 bases from J, with 14 bases between. Per germline, CDR1 SGHNT and CDR2 YYREEE (reference sequence). The CDR3 length is 16 residues. This CDR3 is CASSFGGRSGNQPQHF. The CDR3 coding sequence is TGTGCCAGCAGCTTCGGGGGGCGAAGCGGCAATCAGCCCCAGCATTTT. Full variable domain (rest looked up from reference TRBV5-4 and TRBJ1-5): ETGVTQSPTHLIKTRGQQVTLRCSSQSGHNTVSWYQQALGQGPQFIFQYYREEENGRGNFPPRFSGLQFPNYSSELNVNALELDDSALYLCASSFGGRSGNQPQHFGDGTRLSIL.

The table lists this clone with a count of one. The J gene is TRBJ2-1, the V gene TRBV5-1, with 10 bases fitting TRBD2. Germline CDR1 and CDR2: SGHRS and YFSETQ. Trimming took 4 bases from V and 8 from J; bases not matched to a gene: 9. The CDR3 runs to 15 residues. In DNA, the CDR3 is TGCGCCAGCAGCCAATTCAGCGGGGGGGCCGATGAGCAGTTCTTC. Protein sequence: CASSQFSGGADEQFF. Drawing the rest from reference TRBV5-1 and TRBJ2-1, the complete variable domain is KAGVTQTPRYLIKTRGQQVTLSCSPISGHRSVSWYQQTPGQGLQFLFEYFSETQRNKGNFPGRFSGRQFSNSRSEMNVSTLELGDSALYLCASSQFSGGADEQFFGPGTRLTVL.

The table lists this clone with a count of one. The chain has TRBV2 and TRBJ1-1; no clear D gene. Trimming shortened V by 8 bases and J by 4 bases, and 8 bases separated the two germline ends. This CDR3 has 11 amino acids. Germline CDR1 reads SNHLY; CDR2 reads FYNNEI. CDR3 DNA sequence: TGTGCCAGCGCCGCCGGCACTGAAGCTTTCTTT. This encodes CASAAGTEAFF.

The chain joins TRBV7-3 to TRBJ2-3, with 9 positions matching TRBD2. The V gene's germline CDR1 is SGHTA and CDR2 FQGTGA. The ends lost 0 bases at V and 6 bases at J; junction bases unmatched: 4. This CDR3 is built from 15 residues. CDR3 residues: CASSLTGSGGDTQYF. The CDR3 coding sequence is TGTGCCAGCAGCTTAACGGGTAGCGGGGGTGATACGCAGTATTTT.

The gene calls are TRBV13 and TRBJ2-3, with TRBD2 identical over 7 bases. J gave up 3 bases and V 2 bases, and 8 bases lay outside the gene matches. The CDR3 extends over 16 amino acids. Germline loops: CDR1 PRHDT, CDR2 FYEKMQ (reference sequence). The CDR3 loop is CASSLSRGDRTDTQYF. As DNA, the CDR3 is TGTGCCAGCAGCTTATCCCGGGGGGACCGGACAGATACGCAGTATTTT.

This clone was observed a single time. The chain couples TRBV7-2 to TRBJ1-2, with D possibly matching TRBD1 (5 bases). V was clipped by 4 bases and J by 4 bases, with 22 bases between them. CDR1 is SGHTA, CDR2 FQGNSA, per germline. The CDR3 has 17 residues. CDR3 bases: TGTGCCAGCAGCTCCTTCCCTTCCAGGGTCCTAGGCTATGGCTACACCTTC. Translation gives CASSSFPSRVLGYGYTF.

As regards this clone: The sample contains more than one DNA sequence encoding this CDR3. J is TRBJ2-5 and V is TRBV9; 7 bases match TRBD2. V shed 0 bases and J 5 bases; nucleotides not matched to a gene: 4. Looked up from germline, CDR1 is SGDLS and CDR2 is YYNGEE. The CDR3 has 14 residues. The CDR3 region is CASSVGGGRETQYF. The CDR3 DNA is TGTGCCAGCAGCGTAGGGGGGGGTAGGGAGACCCAGTACTTC.

This chain links TRBV5-4 with TRBJ2-2, with 7 bases aligning to TRBD1. J lost 0 bases, V lost 4 bases, and 3 bases had no gene match. Germline assignment: CDR1 SGHNT and CDR2 YYREEE (reference sequence). This CDR3 is built from 15 residues. CDR3 protein: CASSPDRTNTGELFF. The CDR3 nucleotides are TGTGCCAGCAGCCCGGACAGGACGAACACCGGGGAGCTGTTTTTT.

The chain carries TRBV2 and TRBJ2-7; 8 nucleotides agree with TRBD1. This CDR3 region has 14 residues. The ends lost 6 bases at V and 2 bases at J; junction bases unmatched: 6. CDR1 and CDR2 (germline): SNHLY, FYNNEI. The CDR3 here is CASSEGQVPYEQYF. CDR3 in DNA: TGTGCCAGCAGCGAGGGACAGGTCCCCTACGAGCAGTACTTC. The full variable domain, in which reference TRBV2 and TRBJ2-7 provide the parts outside the CDR3, is EPEVTQTPSHQVTQMGQEVILRCVPISNHLYFYWYRQILGQKVEFLVSFYNNEISEKSEIFDDQFSVERPDGSNFTLKIRSTKLEDSAMYFCASSEGQVPYEQYFGPGTRLTVT.